This paragraph reports one T cell receptor (beta chain). Antigen specificity is unknown. The data originate from a study of blood T cells in healthy people across ages. Overall study: T cells yielded about one barcoded beta molecule per two cells through template switching. The study's findings and limits: PBMCs were not sorted, which prevented a conclusive comparison of naive versus antigen-experienced cells.

Alongside a J-beta primer mix, a sample-barcoded 5' primer served in a second PCR lasting about 7 to 11 cycles. One entry per CDR3 protein, called by TCRdb with MiXCR from the 5' RACE reads. This sample carries approximately 1,700,000 distinct CDR3 sequences, 39% of them seen once, and the ten largest clones take roughly 23%. V gave up 5 bases and J gave up 4 bases; unmatched junction bases: 11. The CDR3 is 15 amino acids. Germline loops: CDR1 MNHNY, CDR2 SVGAGI (reference sequence). The origin of this receptor is a human donor in good health. This chain connects TRBV6-6 to TRBJ2-7; 7 bases map to TRBD1. Sample: blood. CDR3 nucleotide sequence: TGTGCCAGCAGTCGAGACAGGGCAAGCGCTTACGAGCAGTACTTC. The encoded protein is CASSRDRASAYEQYF.